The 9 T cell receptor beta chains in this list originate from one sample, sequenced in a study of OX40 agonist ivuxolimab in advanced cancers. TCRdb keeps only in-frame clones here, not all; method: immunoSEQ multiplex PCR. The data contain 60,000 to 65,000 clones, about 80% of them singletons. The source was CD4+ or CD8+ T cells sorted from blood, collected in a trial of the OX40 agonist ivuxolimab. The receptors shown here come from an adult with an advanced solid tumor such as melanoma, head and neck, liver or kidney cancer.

The CDR3 region is CASRDPGQGINGYTF. In DNA, the CDR3 is TGTGCCAGCAGAGACCCGGGACAGGGAATAAATGGCTACACCTTC. The chain has TRBV6-5 and TRBJ1-2; TRBD1 aligns across 9 bases. The germline V gene encodes CDR1 MNHEY and CDR2 SVGAGI. The CDR3 totals 15 residues. V lost 6 bases, J lost 6 bases, and 11 bases stayed unmatched.

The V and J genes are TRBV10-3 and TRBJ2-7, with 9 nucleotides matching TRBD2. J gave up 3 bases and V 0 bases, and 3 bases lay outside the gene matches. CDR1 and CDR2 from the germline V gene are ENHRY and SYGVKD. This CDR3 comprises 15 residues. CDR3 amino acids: CAISESLAGYYEQYF. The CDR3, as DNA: TGTGCCATCAGTGAGTCGCTAGCGGGATACTACGAGCAGTACTTC.

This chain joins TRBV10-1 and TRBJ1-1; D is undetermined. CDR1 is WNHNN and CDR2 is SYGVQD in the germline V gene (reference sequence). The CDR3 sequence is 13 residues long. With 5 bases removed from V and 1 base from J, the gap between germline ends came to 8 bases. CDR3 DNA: TGCGCCAGCAGTATGGCAGGGAACACTGAAGCTTTCTTT. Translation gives CASSMAGNTEAFF.

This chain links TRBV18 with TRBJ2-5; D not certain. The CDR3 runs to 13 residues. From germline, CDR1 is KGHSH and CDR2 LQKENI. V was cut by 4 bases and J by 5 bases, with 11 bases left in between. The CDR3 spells CASSLYVPETQYF. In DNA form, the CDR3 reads TGTGCCAGCTCACTATACGTACCGGAGACCCAGTACTTC.

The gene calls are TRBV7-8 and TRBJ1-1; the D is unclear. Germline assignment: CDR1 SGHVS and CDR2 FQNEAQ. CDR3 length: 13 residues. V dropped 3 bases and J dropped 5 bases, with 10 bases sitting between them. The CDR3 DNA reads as TGTGCCAGCAGCTTGGAAGGGCCGACTGAAGCTTTCTTT. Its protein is CASSLEGPTEAFF.

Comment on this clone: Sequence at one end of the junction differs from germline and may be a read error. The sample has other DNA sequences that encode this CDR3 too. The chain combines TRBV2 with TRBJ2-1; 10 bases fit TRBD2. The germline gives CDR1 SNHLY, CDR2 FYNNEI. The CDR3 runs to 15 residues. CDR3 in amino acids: CASREAGGAYNEQFF. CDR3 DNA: TGTGCCAGCAGGGAAGCGGGAGGGGCCTACAATGAGCAGTTCTTC.

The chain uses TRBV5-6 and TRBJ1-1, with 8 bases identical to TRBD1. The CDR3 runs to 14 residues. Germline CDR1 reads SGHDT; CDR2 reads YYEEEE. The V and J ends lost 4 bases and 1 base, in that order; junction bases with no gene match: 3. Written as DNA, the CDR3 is TGTGCCAGCAGCCCAGGGGGCCCGAACACTGAAGCTTTCTTT. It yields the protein CASSPGGPNTEAFF.

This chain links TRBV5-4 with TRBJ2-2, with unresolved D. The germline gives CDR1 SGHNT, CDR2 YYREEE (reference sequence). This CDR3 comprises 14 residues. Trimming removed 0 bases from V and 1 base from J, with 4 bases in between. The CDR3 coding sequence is TGTGCCAGCAGCTTGGAACGGAACACCGGGGAGCTGTTTTTT. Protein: CASSLERNTGELFF. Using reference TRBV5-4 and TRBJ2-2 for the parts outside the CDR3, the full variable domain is ETGVTQSPTHLIKTRGQQVTLRCSSQSGHNTVSWYQQALGQGPQFIFQYYREEENGRGNFPPRFSGLQFPNYSSELNVNALELDDSALYLCASSLERNTGELFFGEGSRLTVL.

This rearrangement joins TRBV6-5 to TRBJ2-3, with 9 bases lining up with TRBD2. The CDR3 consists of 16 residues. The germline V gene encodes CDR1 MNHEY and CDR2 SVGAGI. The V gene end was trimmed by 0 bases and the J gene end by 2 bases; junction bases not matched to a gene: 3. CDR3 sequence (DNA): TGTGCCAGCAGTTACTCCGGGACTAGCCTCACAGATACGCAGTATTTT. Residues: CASSYSGTSLTDTQYF.